This passage covers 22 T cell receptor beta chains from one sample sequenced in a study of shared clonotypes between healthy human individuals. Naivety among CD8 cells was defined by CD45RO negativity and positive CCR7 selection, thereby excluding terminally differentiated effector memory CD45RA+ cells. Clones were read by immunoSEQ multiplex PCR, and TCRdb kept only the in-frame ones, dropping some. The table lists fewer than 700,000 clones, approximately 95% of them singletons. Source material: naive CD8+ T cells sorted from blood. These TCRs come from a woman aged 25 to 45 in good health.

The CDR3 loop reads CASSFMGGTQYF. The CDR3 nucleotides are TGTGCCAGCAGTTTTATGGGTGGGACCCAGTACTTC. The chain is built from TRBV28 and TRBJ2-5, with D hard to call. This CDR3 is built from 12 residues. V lost 3 bases, J lost 7 bases, and 9 bases lay in between. Germline V gene data show CDR1 as MDHEN and CDR2 as SYDVKM.

The J gene is TRBJ2-5, the V gene TRBV6-5, with D possibly being TRBD2 (6 bases). The CDR3 totals 16 residues. With 3 bases removed from V and 5 bases from J, the gap between germline ends came to 19 bases. Germline CDR1 reads MNHEY; CDR2 reads SVGAGI. The CDR3 nucleotides read TGTGCCAGCAGTTATAGTAGTTCTCTTGGAGGGGAGACCCAGTACTTC. Its translation is CASSYSSSLGGETQYF.

CDR3 DNA: TGTGCCAGCAGCCAATCCTACGAGCAGTACTTC. Protein: CASSQSYEQYF. This rearrangement joins TRBV11-2 to TRBJ2-5; unclear D gene. The end of the DNA is better explained by TRBJ2-7, so the J call may be wrong. Germline V gives CDR1 SGHAT, CDR2 FQNNGV. The CDR3 is made up of 11 amino acids.

V and J are TRBV11-2 and TRBJ2-7; a weak D match, TRBD1 (6 bases). Germline CDR1 SGHAT, CDR2 FQNNGV. The CDR3 totals 14 residues. The V end was cut by 4 bases, the J end by 1 base, with 11 bases between. CDR3 DNA: TGTGCCAGCAGCTCTTGGACAGATTCCTACGAGCAGTACTTC. This sequence encodes CASSSWTDSYEQYF.

The J gene is TRBJ1-1, the V gene TRBV4-1, with 9 bases lining up with TRBD1. CDR3 length equals 15 residues. Germline CDR1 reads MGHRA; CDR2 reads YSYEKL. V was pared by 0 bases and J by 7 bases, with 6 bases of the junction left unmatched. The CDR3 region is CASSQDPGTGSEAFF. As DNA, the CDR3 is TGCGCCAGCAGCCAAGATCCCGGGACAGGGAGTGAAGCTTTCTTT.

The V and J genes are TRBV2 and TRBJ2-7; the D call may be TRBD1 or TRBD2 (5 bases each). The CDR3 contains 14 residues. Trimming took off 1 base at V and 2 bases at J, with 9 bases between the two ends. In germline, CDR1 is SNHLY, CDR2 FYNNEI. The CDR3 protein is CASSEGGRTYEQYF. Written as DNA, the CDR3 is TGTGCCAGCAGTGAAGGGGGACGGACCTACGAGCAGTACTTC.

This clone has only one observation. The chain couples TRBV7-6 to TRBJ2-2; D possibly corresponds to TRBD1 (6 bases). Germline CDR1 reads SGHVS; CDR2 reads FNYEAQ. V lost 1 base and J 3 bases, leaving 18 bases between the germline ends. This CDR3 has 18 residues. CDR3 loop: CASSLEVGRGDDTGELFF. The CDR3 DNA sequence: TGTGCCAGCAGCTTAGAAGTCGGCAGGGGCGACGACACCGGGGAGCTGTTTTTT.

The rearrangement uses TRBV27 and TRBJ1-1, with D possibly TRBD1 on 5 matching bases. The length of the CDR3 is 13 residues. Trimming took 3 bases from V and 8 from J, leaving 13 bases between them. From germline, CDR1 is MNHEY and CDR2 SMNVEV (reference sequence). For the CDR3, the DNA is TGTGCCAGCAGTTTGGGTTACGGACACGAAGCTTTCTTT. Amino acids: CASSLGYGHEAFF.

V and J are TRBV2 and TRBJ1-4; tentative D call: TRBD1 (6 bases). CDR3 length: 16 amino acids. Germline CDR1 is SNHLY and CDR2 is FYNNEI. Trimming took off 6 bases at V and 8 bases at J, with 22 bases between the two ends. The CDR3 loop reads CASRDNPGHFEEKLFF. CDR3 coding DNA: TGTGCCAGCAGGGACAACCCGGGACATTTCGAGGAAAAACTGTTTTTT.

The chain employs TRBV7-9 and TRBJ1-1; possible D gene TRBD1, 6 bases. Germline CDR1 and CDR2: SEHNR and FQNEAQ (reference sequence). This CDR3 is built from 15 residues. Trimming took 5 bases from V and 4 from J, leaving 17 bases between them. The CDR3 here is CASSRWTERGTEAFF. The CDR3 region has the DNA TGTGCCAGCAGCCGATGGACAGAAAGAGGCACTGAAGCTTTCTTT.

The V call is TRBV25-1, the J call TRBJ1-2; D is unresolved. The CDR3 totals 15 residues. Germline V CDR1 and CDR2: MGHDK, SYGVNS. Trimming shortened V by 3 bases and J by 8 bases, and 19 bases separated the two germline ends. For the CDR3, the DNA is TGTGCCAGCAGTGACCCGACATCCCCCCTCTTGGGCTACACCTTC. It translates to CASSDPTSPLLGYTF.

As for this clone: The same CDR3 is also encoded by other DNA sequences in this sample. J is TRBJ2-1 and V is TRBV5-5; 8 bases match TRBD1. The V gene end was trimmed by 2 bases and the J gene end by 3 bases; junction bases not matched to a gene: 1. Per germline, CDR1 SGHKS and CDR2 YYEKEE (reference sequence). This CDR3 spans 14 amino acids. CDR3 region: CASSLQGDYNEQFF. The CDR3 region has the DNA TGTGCCAGCAGCTTACAGGGGGACTACAATGAGCAGTTCTTC.

Here the CDR3 reads CASSLFLYNEQFF. CDR3 bases: TGTGCCAGCAGCTTGTTCCTATATAATGAGCAGTTCTTC. V and J are TRBV5-4 and TRBJ2-1; D not certain. Trimming removed 1 base at V and 7 bases at J, with 9 bases between. Germline values: CDR1 SGHNT, CDR2 YYREEE (reference sequence). The CDR3 has 13 residues.

V and J are TRBV15 and TRBJ2-7; a weak D match, TRBD1 (5 bases). Trimming cost V 0 bases and J 3 bases, with 15 bases left between them. The CDR3 length is 16 residues. CDR1 and CDR2 from the germline V gene are LNHNV and YYDKDF (reference sequence). Here the CDR3 DNA reads TGTGCCACCAGCAGAGATCGAAAGGGGTACATCTACGAGCAGTACTTC. Translating gives CATSRDRKGYIYEQYF.

V and J are TRBV28 and TRBJ1-5, with unresolved D. The germline CDR1 and CDR2 sequences are MDHEN and SYDVKM. V lost 7 bases and J 6 bases, leaving 13 bases between the germline ends. This CDR3 spans 13 amino acids. CDR3 in DNA: TGTGCCAGCAAGCTCGAAATGGTTCAGCCCCAGCATTTT. Translated: CASKLEMVQPQHF.

The V gene is TRBV10-3, the J gene TRBJ2-7; D is uncertain. Germline-derived CDR1 and CDR2 are ENHRY and SYGVKD. Trimming took off 7 bases at V and 4 bases at J, with 14 bases between the two ends. This CDR3 is built from 13 residues. CDR3 bases: TGTGCCATCACCCCTCACCCTCGGTACGAGCAGTACTTC. Its protein product is CAITPHPRYEQYF.

The chain has TRBV9 and TRBJ1-1; D is uncertain. V was clipped by 3 bases and J by 0 bases, with 6 bases between them. The CDR3 spans 13 residues. The V gene's germline CDR1 is SGDLS and CDR2 YYNGEE. CDR3 in DNA: TGTGCCAGCAGCGAACGAATGAACACTGAAGCTTTCTTT. As protein: CASSERMNTEAFF. Full variable domain (missing parts from reference TRBV9 and TRBJ1-1): DSGVTQTPKHLITATGQRVTLRCSPRSGDLSVYWYQQSLDQGLQFLIQYYNGEERAKGNILERFSAQQFPDLHSELNLSSLELGDSALYFCASSERMNTEAFFGQGTRLTVV.

The chain joins TRBV28 to TRBJ2-7; a weak D match, TRBD1 (6 bases). The CDR3 totals 13 residues. V was trimmed by 5 bases and J by 6 bases, leaving 14 bases between them. Looked up from germline, CDR1 is MDHEN and CDR2 is SYDVKM. The CDR3 protein is CASSRLTGSEQYF. The DNA of the CDR3 is TGTGCCAGCAGTCGCCTGACAGGTTCCGAGCAGTACTTC.

This sequence joins TRBV4-1 and TRBJ1-5, with unresolved D. Per germline, CDR1 MGHRA and CDR2 YSYEKL. The CDR3 is made up of 14 amino acids. V gave up 1 base and J gave up 3 bases, with 7 bases separating them. As DNA, the CDR3 is TGCGCCAGCAGCCAAGTACCTGACAATCAGCCCCAGCATTTT. Translating gives CASSQVPDNQPQHF.

The chain employs TRBV7-8 and TRBJ2-7; possible D gene TRBD2, 6 bases. The CDR3 is 15 amino acids. Germline-derived CDR1 and CDR2 are SGHVS and FQNEAQ. V shed 1 base and J shed 5 bases, with 15 bases lying between them. The CDR3 DNA sequence: TGTGCCAGCAGCTTAGTAGGTCTAGCGCTCCACGAGCAGTACTTC. It is translated as CASSLVGLALHEQYF.

This clone was picked up one time. This chain joins TRBV6-1 and TRBJ1-5; unclear D gene. Germline V gives CDR1 MNHNS, CDR2 SASEGT. The CDR3 spans 15 residues. V lost 6 bases to trimming and J lost 7 bases, with 19 bases between them. The CDR3 DNA sequence: TGTGCCAGCAGACTAACAGCTGTCGATTGGCAGCCCCAGCATTTT. Its translation is CASRLTAVDWQPQHF.

The V and J genes are TRBV19 and TRBJ2-7; the match to TRBD2 covers 8 bases. Germline values: CDR1 LNHDA, CDR2 SQIVND (reference sequence). This CDR3 has 15 amino acids. With V trimmed by 5 bases and J by 1 base, 7 bases remained unmatched. CDR3 protein: CASSVEAGVSYEQYF. Here the CDR3 DNA reads TGTGCCAGTAGTGTCGAAGCGGGAGTTTCCTACGAGCAGTACTTC. Drawing the rest from reference TRBV19 and TRBJ2-7, the complete variable domain is DGGITQSPKYLFRKEGQNVTLSCEQNLNHDAMYWYRQDPGQGLRLIYYSQIVNDFQKGDIAEGYSVSREKKESFPLTVTSAQKNPTAFYLCASSVEAGVSYEQYFGPGTRLTVT.